This paragraph covers one T cell receptor (beta chain) sequence. The entry originates in a study of blood T cell repertoires in COVID-19. Background on the study: Sites across the United States, Italy and Spain contributed samples from acute and convalescent COVID-19. PBMCs, B-cell-depleted T cells, or T cells provided the cDNA or gDNA that made up the material.

Original analysis: Amplification of reference gene primers provided the estimated nucleated cell counts. Produced via immunoSEQ multiplex PCR; TCRdb's table is partial and in-frame only. That table furnishes V, J and clone size, whereas the DNA furnished D and trimming. This sample carries hundreds of thousands of clones, 70% to 90% of them seen once, and the ten largest clones take 3% to 3.5%. The CDR3 has 14 amino acids. V trimming: 4 bases; J trimming: 6 bases; junction bases outside the gene matches: 9. Germline V CDR1 and CDR2: SGHNT, YYREEE (reference sequence). The TCR originated in a man in his late teens or twenties with active or convalescent COVID-19. This chain links TRBV5-4 with TRBJ1-1; 7 bases are shared with TRBD1. Input material: peripheral blood. CDR3 in DNA: TGTGCCAGCAGCGCCCCGGGACAGAAGTCTGAAGCTTTCTTT. Residues: CASSAPGQKSEAFF. The variable domain in full, completed from reference TRBV5-4 and TRBJ1-1, reads ETGVTQSPTHLIKTRGQQVTLRCSSQSGHNTVSWYQQALGQGPQFIFQYYREEENGRGNFPPRFSGLQFPNYSSELNVNALELDDSALYLCASSAPGQKSEAFFGQGTRLTVV.